At least ten counts were recorded for the clone carrying this TCR beta chain. Orbital computed tomography, thyroid ultrasound, TRAb, serum thyroxine and clinical symptoms formed the basis of diagnosis. The germline CDR1 and CDR2 sequences are MNHEY and SVGAGI. CDR3 size: 14 residues. Trimming took 10 bases from V and 8 from J, leaving 23 bases between them. This sample was taken from a study of Graves' ophthalmopathy and Graves' hyperthyroidism. Beta-chain TCR CDR3 regions were amplified from RNA transcripts. HTBI primers were used in a first-round RT-PCR, which preceded a second-round multiplex PCR. TCRdb processed the multiplex PCR reads anew with MiXCR; each CDR3 protein has one entry. This sample has hundreds of thousands of distinct CDR3 sequences, with under 15% found just once.

The receptor was isolated from a woman under 40 with Graves' ophthalmopathy. This chain connects TRBV6-5 to TRBJ1-2; weak D call: TRBD1 (6 bases). The sequencing input was blood. The CDR3 loop reads CAILLNRESGGYTF. In DNA, the CDR3 is TGTGCCATTCTTCTGAACAGGGAGTCGGGGGGCTACACCTTC.